These 23 T cell receptor beta chains share one sample of origin, sequenced in a study of blood T cell repertoires in COVID-19. The data were produced by immunoSEQ multiplex PCR, yet TCRdb's version contains in-frame clones alone and is incomplete. The sample shows around 310,000 clones, over 75% of them seen only once. The sequencing sample was made of peripheral blood. The source of these receptors is a woman aged 45-65 years with active or convalescent COVID-19.

The chain is built from TRBV30 and TRBJ1-2; no reliable D call. V lost 3 bases to trimming and J lost 1 base, with 6 bases between them. The V gene's germline CDR1 is GTSNPN and CDR2 SVGIG (reference sequence). This CDR3 comprises 12 residues. The CDR3: CAWRLDNYGYTF. In DNA form, the CDR3 reads TGTGCCTGGAGGTTAGATAACTATGGCTACACCTTC.

The V and J genes are TRBV5-1 and TRBJ1-2; 11 bases line up with TRBD1. CDR3 length equals 14 residues. The germline V gene has CDR1 SGHRS and CDR2 YFSETQ. With 3 bases clipped from V and 4 bases from J, the junction kept 2 bases outside the gene matches. In DNA, the CDR3 is TGCGCCAGCAGCTCCGGACAGGGGGCCTATGGCTACACCTTC. As protein: CASSSGQGAYGYTF.

This chain connects TRBV28 to TRBJ2-3; D is undetermined. Trimming took off 4 bases at V and 6 bases at J, with 17 bases between the two ends. The CDR3 has 15 amino acids. Germline CDR1 and CDR2: MDHEN and SYDVKM. The CDR3 region has the DNA TGTGCCAGCAGTTCCCGACGTACAATGCGGGATACGCAGTATTTT. This encodes CASSSRRTMRDTQYF.

This rearrangement joins TRBV5-1 to TRBJ2-5, with D tentatively TRBD1 (6 bases). This CDR3 has 14 amino acids. Germline loops: CDR1 SGHRS, CDR2 YFSETQ. Trimming cost V 4 bases and J 1 base, with 11 bases left between them. The chain's CDR3 is CASSAQGLQETQYF. As DNA, the CDR3 is TGCGCCAGCAGCGCACAGGGCCTCCAAGAGACCCAGTACTTC.

About this clone itself: An end of the junction differs from the germline gene, which may be a read error. The rearrangement links TRBV7-2 to TRBJ2-5; the match to TRBD2 covers 11 bases. The CDR3 extends over 15 amino acids. Germline CDR1 is SGHTA and CDR2 is FQGNSA. The CDR3 region is CASSLAGGSGETQYF. The DNA for the CDR3 is TGTGCCAGCAGCCTAGCGGGAGGCTCGGGGGAGACCCAGTACTTC. Looking up the rest from reference TRBV7-2 and TRBJ2-5 gives the full variable domain: GAGVSQSPSNKVTEKGKDVELRCDPISGHTALYWYRQSLGQGLEFLIYFQGNSAPDKSGLPSDRFSAERTGGSVSTLTIQRTQQEDSAVYLCASSLAGGSGETQYFGPGTRLLVL.

Details on this clone: One end of the junction fails to match germline, which may point to a read error. CDR3 nucleotides: TGTGCCAGCAGTCTCCGACAGGGCTCCCACGAGCAGTACTTC. It translates to CASSLRQGSHEQYF. The V and J genes are TRBV27 and TRBJ2-7; 7 bases align to TRBD1. The CDR3 sequence is 14 residues long. Germline CDR1 reads MNHEY; CDR2 reads SMNVEV (reference sequence).

This sequence joins TRBV7-2 and TRBJ2-1; D may be TRBD1 (6 bases). Looked up from germline, CDR1 is SGHTA and CDR2 is FQGNSA. With 1 base removed from V and 0 bases from J, the gap between germline ends came to 10 bases. The CDR3 contains 16 residues. The CDR3 DNA sequence: TGTGCCAGCAGCTTAGGGACAGCAGGCTCCTACAATGAGCAGTTCTTC. Translating it yields CASSLGTAGSYNEQFF. Complete variable domain (other parts from reference TRBV7-2 and TRBJ2-1): GAGVSQSPSNKVTEKGKDVELRCDPISGHTALYWYRQSLGQGLEFLIYFQGNSAPDKSGLPSDRFSAERTGGSVSTLTIQRTQQEDSAVYLCASSLGTAGSYNEQFFGPGTRLTVL.

The genes are TRBV12-5 and TRBJ2-4; 9 bases agree with TRBD2. Germline trimming cut 2 bases from V and 0 bases from J; bases unmatched to any gene: 17. CDR1 and CDR2 from the germline V gene are LGHNT and FRNRAP. The CDR3 contains 21 residues. CDR3 nucleotides: TGTGCTAGTGGTTTGCTCCAGGACGCGGGGGGGACCGAACTAGCCAAAAACATTCAGTACTTC. It specifies CASGLLQDAGGTELAKNIQYF.

The gene calls are TRBV5-1 and TRBJ2-7, with D uncertain. Per the germline V gene, CDR1 is SGHRS and CDR2 is YFSETQ. Trimming took 0 bases from V and 0 from J, leaving 10 bases between them. This CDR3 contains 15 residues. CDR3 nucleotide sequence: TGCGCCAGCAGCTTGGTCGCAGCTAGCTCCTACGAGCAGTACTTC. Translating gives CASSLVAASSYEQYF.

V and J are TRBV3-1 (or the pseudogene TRBV3-2) and TRBJ2-2; D gene ambiguous. This CDR3 is 14 amino acids long. V was pared by 1 base and J by 4 bases, with 7 bases between. Germline values: CDR1 LGHDT, CDR2 YNNKEL (reference sequence). Here the CDR3 DNA reads TGTGCCAGCAGCCAAGGTCATGTCACCGGGGAGCTGTTTTTT. This sequence encodes CASSQGHVTGELFF.

The CDR3 protein is CASSPGVRGPYGYTF. In nucleotides, the CDR3 is TGTGCCAGCAGCCCCGGGGTGAGGGGGCCGTATGGCTACACCTTC. The rearrangement uses TRBV5-4 and TRBJ1-2; 7 bases agree with TRBD1. The ends lost 4 bases at V and 5 bases at J; junction bases unmatched: 11. The germline V gene has CDR1 SGHNT and CDR2 YYREEE (reference sequence). The CDR3 runs 15 residues.

This chain uses TRBV9 with TRBJ2-5; 8 bases map to TRBD2. Losses at the gene ends were 8 bases for V and 5 bases for J; bases not matched to a gene: 8. CDR3 size: 13 residues. Germline lookup yields CDR1 SGDLS and CDR2 YYNGEE. CDR3 residues: CASSGGAPETQYF. Here the CDR3 DNA reads TGTGCCAGTTCCGGGGGGGCCCCGGAGACCCAGTACTTC.

In its sample, this clone was seen many times. The chain combines TRBV10-3 with TRBJ2-2; 11 positions agree with TRBD2. The CDR3 has 18 residues. With V trimmed by 3 bases and J by 7 bases, 13 bases remained unmatched. Germline lookup yields CDR1 ENHRY and CDR2 SYGVKD. DNA for the CDR3: TGTGCCATCAGTGACCCGCGACTAGCGGGGTCTCGAAGCGGGGAGCTGTTTTTT. This gives the protein CAISDPRLAGSRSGELFF.

This chain uses TRBV5-1 with TRBJ1-1, with 9 positions matching TRBD1. This CDR3 spans 15 amino acids. The germline CDR1 and CDR2 sequences are SGHRS and YFSETQ. Unmatched junction bases numbered 9, after V lost 4 bases and J lost 5 bases. CDR3 nucleotide sequence: TGCGCCAGCAGCATGAACCCGGGACAGGGAACTGAAGCTTTCTTT. Protein: CASSMNPGQGTEAFF.

The genes are TRBV3-1 (or the pseudogene TRBV3-2) and TRBJ2-5; D call uncertain. The CDR3 is 11 residues long. V was clipped by 4 bases and J by 5 bases, with 5 bases between them. The V gene's germline CDR1 is LGHDT and CDR2 YNNKEL (reference sequence). DNA of the CDR3: TGTGCCAGCAGCCTTCCGGAGACCCAGTACTTC. Translating it yields CASSLPETQYF.

The chain recombines TRBV27 with TRBJ1-2; D might be TRBD1 (5 bases). Germline CDR1 is MNHEY and CDR2 is SMNVEV (reference sequence). This CDR3 region has 13 residues. The V end was cut by 2 bases, the J end by 6 bases, with 10 bases between. The CDR3 coding sequence is TGTGCCAGCAGTTTAAGGGGCTTGGATGGCTACACCTTC. Translation gives CASSLRGLDGYTF.

The chain links TRBV30 to TRBJ2-5, with 7 bases fitting TRBD2. The CDR3 is 14 residues long. CDR1 GTSNPN and CDR2 SVGIG come from the germline V gene (reference sequence). V gave up 0 bases and J gave up 7 bases; unmatched junction bases: 8. This CDR3 is CAWSVRRGVRTQYF. CDR3 in DNA: TGTGCCTGGAGTGTACGTCGGGGGGTGCGGACCCAGTACTTC.

The V call is TRBV18, the J call TRBJ1-2; 10 bases align to TRBD1. CDR1 is KGHSH, CDR2 LQKENI, per germline. Unmatched junction bases numbered 12, after V lost 4 bases and J lost 7 bases. The CDR3 loop spans 16 amino acids. CDR3 amino acids: CASSLSRDRGASGYTF. CDR3 DNA sequence: TGTGCCAGCTCACTGTCTCGGGACAGGGGTGCTAGTGGCTACACCTTC.

The chain is built from TRBV19 and TRBJ1-4; D remains unclear. In germline, CDR1 is LNHDA, CDR2 SQIVND (reference sequence). V was pared by 7 bases and J by 0 bases, with 9 bases between. The CDR3 is 14 amino acids. CDR3 region: CASTATATNEKLFF. The CDR3 DNA follows: TGTGCCAGTACAGCGACGGCAACTAATGAAAAACTGTTTTTT.

CDR3: CASSEGTDYNEQFF. In nucleotides, the CDR3 is TGTGCCAGCAGTGAGGGGACAGACTACAATGAGCAGTTCTTC. This chain links TRBV6-4 with TRBJ2-1; 7 nucleotides align to TRBD1. J lost 3 bases, V lost 3 bases, and 2 bases had no gene match. CDR3 size: 14 residues. Germline values: CDR1 MRHNA, CDR2 SNTAGT.

This rearrangement joins TRBV6-2 or TRBV6-3 to TRBJ2-1, with 8 bases aligning to TRBD2. The CDR3 covers 14 residues. V shed 6 bases, J shed 9 bases, and the junction held 10 bases outside the gene matches. Germline values: CDR1 MNHEY, CDR2 SVGEGT. The CDR3 here is CASSVPGGAGEQFF. In DNA form, the CDR3 reads TGTGCCAGCAGCGTGCCCGGGGGGGCCGGTGAGCAGTTCTTC.

The gene calls are TRBV7-8 and TRBJ2-3; no clear D gene. Trimming pared 6 bases from V and 0 bases from J, leaving 7 bases between. The CDR3 has 13 residues. Germline loops: CDR1 SGHVS, CDR2 FQNEAQ. The CDR3 DNA reads TGTGCCAGCAGTCCCGGGAGCACAGATACGCAGTATTTT. Translating it yields CASSPGSTDTQYF.

This chain uses TRBV5-1 with TRBJ2-5, with D maybe TRBD2 (5 bases). Looked up from germline, CDR1 is SGHRS and CDR2 is YFSETQ. This CDR3 has 13 amino acids. V was cut by 4 bases and J by 2 bases, with 9 bases left in between. The chain's CDR3 is CASSLRGQETQYF. DNA for the CDR3: TGCGCCAGCAGCCTCCGGGGACAAGAGACCCAGTACTTC.